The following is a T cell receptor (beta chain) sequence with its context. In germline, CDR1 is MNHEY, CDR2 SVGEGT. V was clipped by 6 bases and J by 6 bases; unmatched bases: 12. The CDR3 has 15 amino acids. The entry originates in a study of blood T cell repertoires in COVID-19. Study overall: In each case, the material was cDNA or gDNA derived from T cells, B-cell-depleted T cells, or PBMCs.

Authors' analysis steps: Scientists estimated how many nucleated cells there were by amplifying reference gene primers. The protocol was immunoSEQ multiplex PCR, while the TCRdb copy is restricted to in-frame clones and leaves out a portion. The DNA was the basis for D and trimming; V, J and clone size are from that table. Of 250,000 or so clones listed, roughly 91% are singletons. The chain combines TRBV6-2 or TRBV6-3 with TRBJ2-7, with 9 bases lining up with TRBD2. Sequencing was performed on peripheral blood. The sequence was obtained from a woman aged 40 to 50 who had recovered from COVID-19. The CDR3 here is CASSSQREDTPEQYF. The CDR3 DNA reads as TGTGCCAGCAGCTCTCAGCGGGAGGATACCCCCGAGCAGTACTTC.